The next 5 T cell receptor beta chains were all read from a single sample in a study of T cell changes during pregnancy in multiple sclerosis. Measured with immunoSEQ multiplex PCR; TCRdb has only the in-frame clones, and not every one. The data show about 59,000 clones, about 91% seen once. The specimen comprised peripheral blood, sampled before pregnancy. Receptor source: a female donor with multiple sclerosis, enrolled in a pregnancy study.

The V call is TRBV27, the J call TRBJ2-6; unclear D gene. In germline, CDR1 is MNHEY, CDR2 SMNVEV (reference sequence). V was shortened by 8 bases and J by 4 bases, with 12 bases between the two germline ends. CDR3 length: 14 residues. The CDR3 DNA reads TGTGCCAGCTCTTCCCGCCAGGGGGCCAACGTCCTGACTTTC. It encodes CASSSRQGANVLTF. The variable domain in full, with the rest retrieved from reference TRBV27 and TRBJ2-6, is EAQVTQNPRYLITVTGKKLTVTCSQNMNHEYMSWYRQDPGLGLRQIYYSMNVEVTDKGDVPEGYKVSRKEKRNFPLILESPSPNQTSLYFCASSSRQGANVLTFGAGSRLTVL.

The chain employs TRBV5-1 and TRBJ2-7, with 7 bases aligning to TRBD1. The germline gives CDR1 SGHRS, CDR2 YFSETQ. V shed 2 bases, J shed 3 bases, and the junction held 2 bases outside the gene matches. The CDR3 has 13 amino acids. CDR3 residues: CASSLQGNYEQYF. In DNA form, the CDR3 reads TGCGCCAGCAGCTTACAGGGGAACTACGAGCAGTACTTC.

The chain joins TRBV4-2 to TRBJ1-1; 7 nucleotides agree with TRBD1. The CDR3 sequence is 14 residues long. Germline V gives CDR1 LGHNA, CDR2 YNFKEQ. The V segment lost 4 bases and the J segment 4 bases; nucleotides outside the gene matches: 6. CDR3: CASSRDRASTEAFF. The CDR3 region has the DNA TGTGCCAGCAGCCGCGACAGGGCTAGCACTGAAGCTTTCTTT.

The chain uses TRBV7-2 and TRBJ1-4, with D perhaps matching TRBD1 (5 bases). The CDR3 has 15 amino acids. Trimming shortened V by 5 bases and J by 4 bases, and 14 bases separated the two germline ends. Germline-derived CDR1 and CDR2 are SGHTA and FQGNSA. This chain's CDR3 is CASSPSRQFNEKLFF. Here the CDR3 DNA reads TGTGCCAGCAGCCCCTCGAGACAGTTTAATGAAAAACTGTTTTTT.

The V gene is TRBV18, the J gene TRBJ2-6; D might be TRBD1 (6 bases). The CDR3 is made up of 16 amino acids. From germline, CDR1 is KGHSH and CDR2 LQKENI. V was clipped by 3 bases and J by 0 bases, with 9 bases between them. This CDR3 reads CASSPIRGSGANVLTF. In DNA, the CDR3 is TGTGCCAGCTCACCTATCAGGGGCTCTGGGGCCAACGTCCTGACTTTC. Looking up the rest from reference TRBV18 and TRBJ2-6 gives the full variable domain: NAGVMQNPRHLVRRRGQEARLRCSPMKGHSHVYWYRQLPEEGLKFMVYLQKENIIDESGMPKERFSAEFPKEGPSILRIQQVVRGDSAAYFCASSPIRGSGANVLTFGAGSRLTVL.